This TCR beta chain was captured by sequencing in a study of control samples from healthy donors and cancer patients. Trimming left V 5 bases short and J 0 bases short, with 7 bases between. Germline values: CDR1 PRHDT, CDR2 FYEKMQ (reference sequence). The CDR3 sequence is 14 residues long. Assay: immunoSEQ multiplex PCR; the TCRdb copy retains only in-frame clones and omits some. The table records roughly 180,000 clones, 85% to 95% of them present only once. Sequenced: blood. The TCR comes from a woman under 30 in good health. The chain recombines TRBV13 with TRBJ1-4, with no clear D. CDR3 nucleotide sequence: TGTGCCAGCAGCGTTCAAGCAACTAATGAAAAACTGTTTTTT. Encoded protein: CASSVQATNEKLFF.